These 5 T cell receptor beta chains share one sample of origin, sequenced in a study of T cells after yellow fever vaccination. TCRdb analysed the 5' RACE reads with MiXCR anew, one entry per CDR3 protein. The sample records a few hundred thousand distinct CDR3 sequences, roughly 12% being singletons. Material: PBMCs, obtained on the day of the first yellow fever vaccination. These receptors came from a man aged 18 to 30 who received the YFV17D yellow fever vaccine.

The sample holds many counts of this clonotype. The genes are TRBV10-3 and TRBJ2-3; possible D gene TRBD2, 7 bases. Germline loops: CDR1 ENHRY, CDR2 SYGVKD. This CDR3 is built from 14 residues. V was pared by 5 bases and J by 0 bases, with 9 bases between. The CDR3 DNA follows: TGTGCCATCAGTAGGGGGGGAAGCACAGATACGCAGTATTTT. As protein: CAISRGGSTDTQYF.

This clonotype has a handful of counts. The CDR3 DNA follows: TGTGCCAGCAGCTTATCTGCGAACACCGGGGAGCTGTTTTTT. It encodes CASSLSANTGELFF. J is TRBJ2-2 and V is TRBV11-2; D is ambiguous. V lost 2 bases, J lost 0 bases, and 4 bases lay in between. Germline V lookup: CDR1 SGHAT, CDR2 FQNNGV. This CDR3 region has 14 residues. The full variable domain, completed using reference TRBV11-2 and TRBJ2-2, is EAGVAQSPRYKIIEKRQSVAFWCNPISGHATLYWYQQILGQGPKLLIQFQNNGVVDDSQLPKDRFSAERLKGVDSTLKIQPAKLEDSAVYLCASSLSANTGELFFGEGSRLTVL.

This clonotype turned up a few times. In DNA form, the CDR3 reads TGCGCCAGCAGCCTCGACCGGGAGCCTAATGAAAAACTGTTTTTT. Its translation: CASSLDREPNEKLFF. This chain uses TRBV5-1 with TRBJ1-4, with D unresolved. The germline V gene encodes CDR1 SGHRS and CDR2 YFSETQ. The V end lost 4 bases, the J end lost 3 bases, and 13 bases lay between the germline ends. The CDR3 totals 15 residues.

The chain joins TRBV5-1 to TRBJ2-5, with 10 bases identical to TRBD2. Germline V CDR1 and CDR2: SGHRS, YFSETQ. J lost 3 bases, V lost 4 bases, and 12 bases had no gene match. CDR3 length: 17 residues. The CDR3 is CASSTALLAGIKETQYF. CDR3 coding DNA: TGCGCCAGCAGCACGGCCCTACTAGCGGGGATAAAAGAGACCCAGTACTTC.

This clonotype was observed a handful of times. The chain recombines TRBV7-2 with TRBJ2-3; 10 nucleotides agree with TRBD1. The V and J ends lost 6 bases and 0 bases, in that order; junction bases with no gene match: 0. The CDR3 is 14 amino acids. Germline CDR1 and CDR2: SGHTA and FQGNSA. This CDR3 reads CASRDRGSTDTQYF. CDR3 bases: TGTGCCAGCAGGGACAGGGGGAGCACAGATACGCAGTATTTT.